The 25 T cell receptor beta chains below all came from one sample that was sequenced in a study of blood T cell repertoires in COVID-19. The repertoire was sequenced with immunoSEQ multiplex PCR; TCRdb's copy has only in-frame clones and lacks some. The sample has nearly 25,000 clones, 65% to 85% seen once. The source material was peripheral blood. These receptors were collected from a middle-aged man with COVID-19, enrolled during active disease.

The V and J genes are TRBV4-1 and TRBJ2-3; weak D call: TRBD1 (5 bases). The CDR3 covers 14 residues. Germline V lookup: CDR1 MGHRA, CDR2 YSYEKL. The V gene lost 11 bases and the J gene lost 2 bases, with 17 bases spanning the gap. The CDR3 bases are TGCGCCGCCGGCGGCTCCAGGGTCACAGATACGCAGTATTTT. This sequence encodes CAAGGSRVTDTQYF.

This clone was detected once. The chain recombines TRBV5-8 with TRBJ2-5; perhaps TRBD2 as D (6 bases). CDR3 length: 13 residues. Germline assignment: CDR1 SGHTS and CDR2 YDEGEE. Deletions cut 7 bases from V and 2 bases from J, with 12 bases between. The CDR3 DNA sequence: TGTGCCAGCGCGGGATTTATTCAAGAGACCCAGTACTTC. Protein sequence: CASAGFIQETQYF.

The DNA for the CDR3 is TGTGCCAGTAGTATGGACAGGGGAAGAATTGGAAACACCATATATTTT. Protein product: CASSMDRGRIGNTIYF. V is TRBV19 and J is TRBJ1-3; TRBD1 aligns across 9 bases. CDR1 is LNHDA and CDR2 is SQIVND in the germline V gene (reference sequence). The V segment lost 3 bases and the J segment 3 bases; nucleotides outside the gene matches: 6. This CDR3 has 16 residues.

This clone was seen once. The chain joins TRBV6-1 to TRBJ2-4; 12 bases align to TRBD2. The CDR3 is made up of 21 amino acids. The germline gives CDR1 MNHNS, CDR2 SASEGT. J was trimmed by 0 bases and V by 0 bases; bases with no gene match: 12. CDR3 DNA sequence: TGTGCCAGCAGTGAAGCGTCGACTAGCGGGAGCGGTAAACTAGCCAAAAACATTCAGTACTTC. Its protein product is CASSEASTSGSGKLAKNIQYF.

The J gene is TRBJ1-4, the V gene TRBV19, with D hard to call. Looked up from germline, CDR1 is LNHDA and CDR2 is SQIVND (reference sequence). The V gene lost 6 bases and the J gene lost 0 bases, with 11 bases spanning the gap. The CDR3 runs to 15 residues. CDR3 sequence (DNA): TGTGCCAGTAGCGAAACAGATACAACTAATGAAAAACTGTTTTTT. Residues: CASSETDTTNEKLFF.

This clone appeared a single time. The V and J genes are TRBV19 and TRBJ1-2, with D possibly being TRBD1 (6 bases). The CDR3 runs to 15 residues. CDR1 LNHDA and CDR2 SQIVND come from the germline V gene (reference sequence). The germline V and J ends were trimmed by 2 bases and 5 bases, with 15 bases remaining between them. The chain's CDR3 is CASSIPYREDYGYTF. The CDR3, as DNA: TGTGCCAGTAGTATACCCTACAGGGAAGATTATGGCTACACCTTC.

This sequence joins TRBV30 and TRBJ1-2; D gene ambiguous. V shed 0 bases and J shed 8 bases, with 7 bases lying between them. CDR1 is GTSNPN and CDR2 is SVGIG in the germline V gene (reference sequence). The CDR3 is 11 amino acids. The CDR3, as DNA: TGTGCCTGGAGTGTTTATCAGGGCTACACCTTC. The encoded protein is CAWSVYQGYTF.

This clone was seen a single time. This sequence joins TRBV6-6 and TRBJ2-1; TRBD2 is a possible D gene (6 bases). The germline CDR1 and CDR2 sequences are MNHNY and SVGAGI (reference sequence). Deletions cut 5 bases from V and 5 bases from J, with 13 bases between. CDR3 length equals 14 residues. CDR3 loop: CASSPRTGDNEQFF. The CDR3 bases are TGTGCCAGCAGTCCGAGGACGGGAGACAATGAGCAGTTCTTC.

The chain recombines TRBV4-1 with TRBJ1-1; D is perhaps TRBD1 (5 bases). The V end was cut by 0 bases, the J end by 4 bases, with 9 bases between. CDR1 and CDR2 from the germline V gene are MGHRA and YSYEKL. This CDR3 has 14 amino acids. Here the CDR3 DNA reads TGCGCCAGCAGCCAAGAGAGGGGAGGCACTGAAGCTTTCTTT. Translating gives CASSQERGGTEAFF.

This clone occurred a few times. CDR3 protein: CASSGGNTGELFF. CDR3 bases: TGCGCCAGCAGCGGGGGGAACACCGGGGAGCTGTTTTTT. The gene calls are TRBV10-1 and TRBJ2-2; a weak D match, TRBD2 (6 bases). From germline, CDR1 is WNHNN and CDR2 SYGVQD (reference sequence). The CDR3 has 13 residues. Trimming pared 6 bases from V and 1 base from J, leaving 6 bases between.

This chain connects TRBV24-1 to TRBJ2-1, with D possibly TRBD2 on 5 matching bases. Trimming left V 0 bases short and J 0 bases short, with 11 bases between. The germline gives CDR1 KGHDR, CDR2 SFDVKD. The CDR3 covers 17 residues. CDR3 in amino acids: CATSDLVRGGSYNEQFF. The CDR3 DNA sequence: TGTGCCACCAGTGATTTGGTACGGGGTGGCTCCTACAATGAGCAGTTCTTC.

DNA for the CDR3: TGTGCCAGCAGCTTATATCAGGGGAACTATGGCTACACCTTC. As protein: CASSLYQGNYGYTF. The genes are TRBV7-2 and TRBJ1-2, with D possibly matching TRBD1 (6 bases). In germline, CDR1 is SGHTA, CDR2 FQGNSA. Trimming shortened V by 2 bases and J by 2 bases, and 9 bases separated the two germline ends. The CDR3 runs to 14 residues. The full variable domain, completed using reference TRBV7-2 and TRBJ1-2, is GAGVSQSPSNKVTEKGKDVELRCDPISGHTALYWYRQSLGQGLEFLIYFQGNSAPDKSGLPSDRFSAERTGGSVSTLTIQRTQQEDSAVYLCASSLYQGNYGYTFGSGTRLTVV.

The chain joins TRBV11-3 to TRBJ2-7, with D possibly being TRBD2 (6 bases). The CDR3 covers 16 residues. From germline, CDR1 is SGHNT and CDR2 YENEEA. V lost 1 base and J 0 bases, leaving 13 bases between the germline ends. The CDR3 DNA reads TGTGCCAGCAGCTTAGTTGCGGGACTGTACTCCTACGAGCAGTACTTC. It encodes CASSLVAGLYSYEQYF.

The rearrangement joins TRBV5-1 to TRBJ1-4; TRBD1 matches 9 bases. The CDR3 is 16 amino acids. Germline lookup yields CDR1 SGHRS and CDR2 YFSETQ. Losses at the gene ends were 4 bases for V and 8 bases for J; bases not matched to a gene: 12. The CDR3 DNA is TGCGCCAGCAGCAACCGGGACAGGGTTGGGAGCGAAAAACTGTTTTTT. It yields the protein CASSNRDRVGSEKLFF.

The V call is TRBV30, the J call TRBJ2-5, with 12 positions matching TRBD1. Trimming cost V 0 bases and J 4 bases; bases outside gene matches: 12. CDR1 and CDR2 from the germline V gene are GTSNPN and SVGIG (reference sequence). The CDR3 totals 18 residues. The CDR3 is CAWSVMFSGTGGLETQYF. The CDR3 region has the DNA TGTGCCTGGAGTGTAATGTTTAGCGGGACAGGGGGCCTAGAGACCCAGTACTTC.

This clone appeared a few times. V is TRBV7-2 and J is TRBJ2-5; TRBD2 matches at 12 bases. CDR1 is SGHTA and CDR2 is FQGNSA in the germline V gene. Trimming removed 5 bases from V and 4 bases from J; junction bases left unmatched: 5. This CDR3 has 15 residues. The CDR3 loop is CASSPSGRAGETQYF. In nucleotides, the CDR3 is TGTGCCAGCAGCCCTAGCGGGAGGGCAGGAGAGACCCAGTACTTC.

The chain carries TRBV2 and TRBJ1-1; 11 positions match TRBD1. Germline CDR1 reads SNHLY; CDR2 reads FYNNEI. The junction had 4 bases not matched to a gene; V was cut back by 9 bases and J by 10 bases. The length of the CDR3 is 11 residues. The CDR3 loop reads CASGTGGRAFF. DNA for the CDR3: TGTGCCAGTGGGACAGGGGGGCGAGCTTTCTTT.

The chain combines TRBV2 with TRBJ2-3; TRBD2 aligns across 10 bases. J gave up 5 bases and V 7 bases, and 6 bases lay outside the gene matches. The CDR3 has 14 amino acids. Germline-derived CDR1 and CDR2 are SNHLY and FYNNEI. This CDR3 reads CASTIAGGRDTQYF. DNA of the CDR3: TGTGCCAGCACCATAGCGGGGGGTAGAGATACGCAGTATTTT.

The V call is TRBV28, the J call TRBJ2-5; weak D call: TRBD2 (6 bases). Per the germline V gene, CDR1 is MDHEN and CDR2 is SYDVKM. CDR3 size: 13 residues. Trimming cost V 10 bases and J 3 bases, with 15 bases left between them. The CDR3 spells CATEDGGEETQYF. In nucleotides, the CDR3 is TGTGCCACGGAAGATGGAGGGGAAGAGACCCAGTACTTC.

The chain carries TRBV9 and TRBJ1-2; D may be TRBD1 (6 bases). Germline CDR1 SGDLS, CDR2 YYNGEE. With 0 bases removed from V and 8 bases from J, the gap between germline ends came to 14 bases. The CDR3 is made up of 14 amino acids. The CDR3 spells CASSVDRQGSGYTF. The CDR3 DNA sequence: TGTGCCAGCAGCGTAGATAGGCAGGGGTCCGGCTACACCTTC.

Relative to its sample, this clone is medium-sized. The CDR3 is CASSLGLGWVETQYF. CDR3 DNA sequence: TGTGCCAGCAGCCTGGGACTAGGGTGGGTAGAGACCCAGTACTTC. The V call is TRBV5-6, the J call TRBJ2-5; 8 positions agree with TRBD2. Germline V gene lookup returns CDR1 SGHDT and CDR2 YYEEEE. V was pared by 4 bases and J by 4 bases, with 9 bases of the junction left unmatched. The CDR3 extends over 15 amino acids.

J is TRBJ2-7 and V is TRBV11-3; 7 bases agree with TRBD2. The CDR3 consists of 15 residues. The V gene's germline CDR1 is SGHNT and CDR2 YENEEA. J was trimmed by 5 bases and V by 4 bases; bases with no gene match: 11. The CDR3 spells CASSSRGEGLHEQYF. Here the CDR3 DNA reads TGTGCCAGCAGCTCACGTGGGGAGGGCCTCCACGAGCAGTACTTC.

The rearrangement uses TRBV29-1 and TRBJ2-2; 7 bases match TRBD1. Germline V gene lookup returns CDR1 SQVTM and CDR2 ANQGSEA. J lost 2 bases, V lost 6 bases, and 9 bases had no gene match. The CDR3 is 15 amino acids. The CDR3 sequence is CSVRTGPPNTGELFF. The CDR3 coding sequence is TGCAGCGTCCGGACAGGACCCCCTAACACCGGGGAGCTGTTTTTT.

The chain carries TRBV18 and TRBJ1-2, with D perhaps TRBD1 (6 bases). Trimming left V 3 bases short and J 5 bases short, with 16 bases between. This CDR3 is 15 amino acids long. From germline, CDR1 is KGHSH and CDR2 LQKENI. The CDR3 DNA follows: TGTGCCAGCTCACCCCCGTACAGGGCGCGGTATGGCTACACCTTC. Amino acid sequence: CASSPPYRARYGYTF.

J is TRBJ2-7 and V is TRBV7-2; the match to TRBD1 covers 8 bases. The germline V gene encodes CDR1 SGHTA and CDR2 FQGNSA. The V gene end was trimmed by 5 bases and the J gene end by 6 bases; junction bases not matched to a gene: 3. The CDR3 contains 12 residues. The CDR3 here is CASSQGALEQYF. The CDR3 DNA follows: TGTGCCAGCAGCCAGGGGGCCCTCGAGCAGTACTTC.